The rows below give T cell receptor beta chains drawn from one sample of a study of blood T cell repertoires in COVID-19. Here immunoSEQ multiplex PCR was the method, and the copy in TCRdb shows in-frame clones only, minus some. The sample has hundreds of thousands of clones, about 82% seen once; the top ten hold around 5.5%. The sequenced material came from peripheral blood. These receptors were obtained from a man aged 50-59 years with active or convalescent COVID-19. Both conserved end residues are part of each CDR3. The order of the fields is clone size, D gene, J gene, V gene, CDR3 DNA, CDR3 protein. D genes are given only for firm matches. Size values are once, few and many counts, or a class for expanded clones, and some rows have none.

clone size: -; D gene: -; J gene: TRBJ2-5; V gene: TRBV5-1; CDR3 DNA: TGCGCCAGCAGCTCGTGGGAGACGGAGACCCAGTACTTC; CDR3 protein: CASSSWETETQYF
clone size: -; D gene: -; J gene: TRBJ1-4; V gene: TRBV7-6; CDR3 DNA: TGTGCCAGCAGCCTAAAACAGGGATGGGATGAAAAACTGTTTTTT; CDR3 protein: CASSLKQGWDEKLFF
clone size: -; D gene: -; J gene: TRBJ1-3; V gene: TRBV11-3; CDR3 DNA: TGTGCCAGCAGAGGGGGTTGGAATGGAAACACCATATATTTT; CDR3 protein: CASRGGWNGNTIYF
clone size: -; D gene: -; J gene: TRBJ2-5; V gene: TRBV2; CDR3 DNA: TGTGCCAGCAGTGAAGTCGGAGCACTCCAAGAGACCCAGTACTTC; CDR3 protein: CASSEVGALQETQYF
clone size: -; D gene: -; J gene: TRBJ2-7; V gene: TRBV11-2; CDR3 DNA: TGTGCCAGCAGCACACAGGGCGGGTCTGGGTCCGAGCAGTACTTC; CDR3 protein: CASSTQGGSGSEQYF
clone size: -; D gene: TRBD1; J gene: TRBJ1-2; V gene: TRBV30; CDR3 DNA: TGTGCCTGGAGTCCCGGGACAGGGATCACCTTC; CDR3 protein: CAWSPGTGITF
clone size: -; D gene: TRBD1; J gene: TRBJ2-7; V gene: TRBV5-6; CDR3 DNA: TGTGCCAGCAGCTTGGTGTCAGGGGGCAACGAGCAGTACTTC; CDR3 protein: CASSLVSGGNEQYF
clone size: -; D gene: -; J gene: TRBJ2-4; V gene: TRBV11-2; CDR3 DNA: TGTGCCAGCAGCCCCTCTCTAGCCAAAAACATTCAGTACTTC; CDR3 protein: CASSPSLAKNIQYF
clone size: -; D gene: -; J gene: TRBJ2-3; V gene: TRBV2; CDR3 DNA: TGTGCCAGCAGTGACGGGGGTAGGACCACAGATACGCAGTATTTT; CDR3 protein: CASSDGGRTTDTQYF
clone size: -; D gene: -; J gene: TRBJ1-5; V gene: TRBV2; CDR3 DNA: TGTGCCAGCAGTGCGGGTAGGGGTAGAGGCAATCAGCCCCAGCATTTT; CDR3 protein: CASSAGRGRGNQPQHF
clone size: -; D gene: TRBD2; J gene: TRBJ2-1; V gene: TRBV19; CDR3 DNA: TGTGCCAGTAGTATAGCGGGAGGGCCGGGCAATGAGCAGTTCTTC; CDR3 protein: CASSIAGGPGNEQFF
clone size: -; D gene: TRBD1; J gene: TRBJ2-5; V gene: TRBV7-9; CDR3 DNA: TGTGCCAGCAGCTTAGGGACAGGGCAAGAGACCCAGTACTTC; CDR3 protein: CASSLGTGQETQYF
clone size: -; D gene: TRBD1; J gene: TRBJ1-2; V gene: TRBV29-1; CDR3 DNA: TGCAGCGTTGCGAGGGGGCCGAACTATGGCTACACCTTC; CDR3 protein: CSVARGPNYGYTF
clone size: -; D gene: -; J gene: TRBJ1-5; V gene: TRBV30; CDR3 DNA: TGTGCCTGGAGTGTACAGAGCAATCAGCCCCAGCATTTT; CDR3 protein: CAWSVQSNQPQHF
clone size: -; D gene: -; J gene: TRBJ1-1; V gene: TRBV2; CDR3 DNA: TGTGCCAGCAGCGCAACACAGGGTTTGACTGAAGCTTTCTTT; CDR3 protein: CASSATQGLTEAFF
clone size: many; D gene: -; J gene: TRBJ2-1; V gene: TRBV6-5; CDR3 DNA: TGTGCCAGCAGTTACACCAGGGACTCCTACAATGAGCAGTTCTTC; CDR3 protein: CASSYTRDSYNEQFF
clone size: once; D gene: -; J gene: TRBJ1-2; V gene: TRBV5-1; CDR3 DNA: TGCGCCAGCAGCGCAGGAAGTACTTATGGCTACACCTTC; CDR3 protein: CASSAGSTYGYTF
clone size: -; D gene: -; J gene: TRBJ1-2; V gene: TRBV30; CDR3 DNA: TGTGCCTCGAAGCCCTCCAGGGTAATTAACTATGGCTACACCTTC; CDR3 protein: CASKPSRVINYGYTF
clone size: -; D gene: TRBD1; J gene: TRBJ2-1; V gene: TRBV3-1/TRBV3-2; CDR3 DNA: TGTGCCAGCAGCCAAGGCACGGGACAGGGTAATGAGCAGTTCTTC; CDR3 protein: CASSQGTGQGNEQFF
clone size: -; D gene: TRBD2; J gene: TRBJ2-1; V gene: TRBV6-5; CDR3 DNA: TGTGCCAGCTCCGTCTGGCGGGAGAAGCAGTTCTTC; CDR3 protein: CASSVWREKQFF
clone size: -; D gene: TRBD1; J gene: TRBJ1-1; V gene: TRBV12-3/TRBV12-4; CDR3 DNA: TGTGCCAGCAGGGGACAGGTTGGTTCTGAAGCTTTCTTT; CDR3 protein: CASRGQVGSEAFF
clone size: -; D gene: -; J gene: TRBJ2-7; V gene: TRBV4-1; CDR3 DNA: TGCGCCAGCAGCCAAGGGCAGGGGCATGCCTACGAGCAGTACTTC; CDR3 protein: CASSQGQGHAYEQYF
clone size: -; D gene: TRBD2; J gene: TRBJ2-3; V gene: TRBV11-2; CDR3 DNA: TGTGCCAGCAGCTTCACTAGCGGGACGCGCACAGATACGCAGTATTTT; CDR3 protein: CASSFTSGTRTDTQYF
clone size: once; D gene: TRBD2; J gene: TRBJ2-7; V gene: TRBV7-2; CDR3 DNA: TGTGCCAGCAGCCCCCTCGTTAAGGGACTACCCTCCTACGAGCAGTACTTC; CDR3 protein: CASSPLVKGLPSYEQYF
clone size: -; D gene: -; J gene: TRBJ1-3; V gene: TRBV28; CDR3 DNA: TGTGCCAGCAGTTTATTAGTTGGCGGGGCTGGAAACACCATATATTTT; CDR3 protein: CASSLLVGGAGNTIYF
clone size: -; D gene: -; J gene: TRBJ1-1; V gene: TRBV28; CDR3 DNA: TGTGCCAGCAGTGCCTCGACAGCCGAAGCTTTCTTT; CDR3 protein: CASSASTAEAFF
clone size: -; D gene: -; J gene: TRBJ1-2; V gene: TRBV4-1; CDR3 DNA: TGCGCCAGCAGCCAAGGGCAGGGCTATGGCTACACCTTC; CDR3 protein: CASSQGQGYGYTF
clone size: -; D gene: TRBD1; J gene: TRBJ1-1; V gene: TRBV10-1; CDR3 DNA: TGCGCCAGCAGCCTCGACAGGGGGGACACTGAAGCTTTCTTT; CDR3 protein: CASSLDRGDTEAFF
clone size: -; D gene: TRBD1; J gene: TRBJ2-7; V gene: TRBV7-2; CDR3 DNA: TGTGCCAGCAGCCCCCGGGGCCACACAGGGGGCGGCTACGAGCAGTACTTC; CDR3 protein: CASSPRGHTGGGYEQYF
clone size: -; D gene: -; J gene: TRBJ1-5; V gene: TRBV19; CDR3 DNA: TGTGCCAGTAGTATAGATTCGGGGGAGACCTGGCCCCAGCATTTT; CDR3 protein: CASSIDSGETWPQHF
clone size: once; D gene: -; J gene: TRBJ2-7; V gene: TRBV6-5; CDR3 DNA: TGTGCCAGCAGGAAACAGGGTTACGAGCAGTACTTC; CDR3 protein: CASRKQGYEQYF
clone size: few; D gene: -; J gene: TRBJ1-5; V gene: TRBV18; CDR3 DNA: TGTGCCAGCTCACCGTCATGGGGGGAGCCCCAGCATTTT; CDR3 protein: CASSPSWGEPQHF
clone size: -; D gene: -; J gene: TRBJ1-5; V gene: TRBV4-1; CDR3 DNA: TGCGCCAGCAGCCAAGATGGGGGGATTCGGCAGCCCCAGCATTTT; CDR3 protein: CASSQDGGIRQPQHF
clone size: few; D gene: -; J gene: TRBJ2-5; V gene: TRBV3-1/TRBV3-2; CDR3 DNA: TGTGCCAGCAGCCGATTCGAGGAGACCCAGTACTTC; CDR3 protein: CASSRFEETQYF
clone size: -; D gene: TRBD2; J gene: TRBJ2-3; V gene: TRBV18; CDR3 DNA: TGTGCCAGCTCACCCCCGGGACTACCGACTACAGATACGCAGTATTTT; CDR3 protein: CASSPPGLPTTDTQYF
clone size: -; D gene: TRBD1; J gene: TRBJ1-6; V gene: TRBV27; CDR3 DNA: TGTGCCAGCAGCCTCAGGACAGGGGATAATTCACCCCTCCACTTT; CDR3 protein: CASSLRTGDNSPLHF
clone size: few; D gene: TRBD2; J gene: TRBJ2-1; V gene: TRBV6-1; CDR3 DNA: TGTGCCAGCAGTGAATTCGGGGCTAGCGGGAGCATTGGGAATGAGCAGTTCTTC; CDR3 protein: CASSEFGASGSIGNEQFF
clone size: -; D gene: TRBD2; J gene: TRBJ2-5; V gene: TRBV3-1/TRBV3-2; CDR3 DNA: TGTGCCAGCAGCCGGGGGACTAGCGGGAGGTCGGAGACCCAGTACTTC; CDR3 protein: CASSRGTSGRSETQYF
clone size: -; D gene: TRBD1; J gene: TRBJ1-1; V gene: TRBV3-1/TRBV3-2; CDR3 DNA: TGTGCCAGCAGCCGACCCTTGACAGGGGGCGTCACTGAAGCTTTCTTT; CDR3 protein: CASSRPLTGGVTEAFF
clone size: once; D gene: -; J gene: TRBJ2-5; V gene: TRBV11-2; CDR3 DNA: TGTGCCAGCAGCTTACAGGGGCGAAGAGAGACCCAGTACTTC; CDR3 protein: CASSLQGRRETQYF
clone size: -; D gene: -; J gene: TRBJ1-1; V gene: TRBV20-1; CDR3 DNA: TGCAGTGCTCTCAGGGTTCCTGAAGCTTTCTTT; CDR3 protein: CSALRVPEAFF
clone size: -; D gene: -; J gene: TRBJ1-5; V gene: TRBV18; CDR3 DNA: TGTGCCAGCTCACCAACACAGGGCCAGCCCCAGCATTTT; CDR3 protein: CASSPTQGQPQHF
clone size: once; D gene: TRBD2; J gene: TRBJ2-7; V gene: TRBV2; CDR3 DNA: TGTGCCAGCAGGGAGGGACTAGCGGGAGATTACGAGCAGTACTTC; CDR3 protein: CASREGLAGDYEQYF
clone size: -; D gene: TRBD1; J gene: TRBJ2-2; V gene: TRBV7-2; CDR3 DNA: TGTGCCAGCAGCTCCGGAACAGGGGCCACCGGGGAGCTGTTTTTT; CDR3 protein: CASSSGTGATGELFF
clone size: once; D gene: -; J gene: TRBJ1-6; V gene: TRBV30; CDR3 DNA: TGTGCCTGGAAGTTGGGGGGTCCACGAGTCTACGGTTCACCCCTCCACTTT; CDR3 protein: CAWKLGGPRVYGSPLHF
clone size: -; D gene: TRBD1; J gene: TRBJ2-7; V gene: TRBV15; CDR3 DNA: TGTGCCACCAGCAGAGATGGGACAGCGGACGAGCAGTACTTC; CDR3 protein: CATSRDGTADEQYF
clone size: -; D gene: TRBD2; J gene: TRBJ2-5; V gene: TRBV4-3; CDR3 DNA: TGCGCCAGCAGCCAAGCATCCCCGGGGGGGCTGGAGACCCAGTACTTC; CDR3 protein: CASSQASPGGLETQYF
clone size: -; D gene: -; J gene: TRBJ1-3; V gene: TRBV5-5; CDR3 DNA: TGTGCCAGCAGACAGGCCAACGAAAACACCATATATTTT; CDR3 protein: CASRQANENTIYF
clone size: -; D gene: TRBD1; J gene: TRBJ1-2; V gene: TRBV5-4; CDR3 DNA: TGTGCCAGCAGCTTGGCCCGACACAGGGGGCTAGGCTATGGCTACACCTTC; CDR3 protein: CASSLARHRGLGYGYTF
clone size: -; D gene: TRBD2; J gene: TRBJ2-1; V gene: TRBV29-1; CDR3 DNA: TGCAGCGTTGAGGGACTAGCGGGAGGCATCTACTACAATGAGCAGTTCTTC; CDR3 protein: CSVEGLAGGIYYNEQFF
clone size: -; D gene: -; J gene: TRBJ2-5; V gene: TRBV28; CDR3 DNA: TGTGCCAGCAGTTCCCCGGGAGATGCTACTAGCCAGGAGACCCAGTACTTC; CDR3 protein: CASSSPGDATSQETQYF
clone size: -; D gene: TRBD2; J gene: TRBJ2-7; V gene: TRBV7-8; CDR3 DNA: TGTGCCAGCAGCGACACTAGCGGGAGGGCCTTTTCCGACGAGCAGTACTTC; CDR3 protein: CASSDTSGRAFSDEQYF
clone size: -; D gene: -; J gene: TRBJ1-5; V gene: TRBV29-1; CDR3 DNA: TGCAGCGTTGGACTAGGGGTAAATCAGCCCCAGCATTTT; CDR3 protein: CSVGLGVNQPQHF
clone size: -; D gene: TRBD2; J gene: TRBJ2-1; V gene: TRBV5-1; CDR3 DNA: TGCGCCAGCAGCTTGACTCCTAGCGGGAGTGTTGAGCAGTTCTTC; CDR3 protein: CASSLTPSGSVEQFF
clone size: -; D gene: -; J gene: TRBJ2-5; V gene: TRBV5-6; CDR3 DNA: TGTGCCAGCAGCCTCACAGGGAGAGAGACCCAGTACTTC; CDR3 protein: CASSLTGRETQYF
clone size: -; D gene: -; J gene: TRBJ2-2; V gene: TRBV24-1; CDR3 DNA: TGTGCCACCAGTGATTTGAGGACCTTTTTGGGAGCCGGGGAGCTGTTTTTT; CDR3 protein: CATSDLRTFLGAGELFF
clone size: -; D gene: -; J gene: TRBJ2-7; V gene: TRBV18; CDR3 DNA: TGTGCCAGCTCACCTAACACCTACGAGCAGTACTTC; CDR3 protein: CASSPNTYEQYF
clone size: -; D gene: TRBD2; J gene: TRBJ2-7; V gene: TRBV18; CDR3 DNA: TGTGCCAGCTCACCCGGCGGACTAGCGGGAACCTACGAGCAGTACTTC; CDR3 protein: CASSPGGLAGTYEQYF